Below, 31 T cell receptor beta chains from the same sample are listed, as sequenced in a study of blood T cell repertoires in COVID-19. Generated by immunoSEQ multiplex PCR, the TCRdb table keeps only in-frame clones and is missing some. This sample has 500,000 or so clones, with roughly 90% found just once. Sequenced input: PBMCs or T cells enriched from blood (not recorded which). The receptors shown here come from a woman under 30 who had recovered from COVID-19.

The V gene is TRBV7-9, the J gene TRBJ2-1; the match to TRBD1 covers 7 bases. V shed 3 bases, J shed 6 bases, and the junction held 5 bases outside the gene matches. CDR1 is SEHNR, CDR2 FQNEAQ, per germline (reference sequence). The CDR3 runs 14 residues. The CDR3 coding sequence is TGTGCCAGCAGCTTCGACAGGGAGATCAATGAGCAGTTCTTC. Translating it yields CASSFDREINEQFF.

A few counts support this clone. This chain uses TRBV5-4 with TRBJ2-7, with unresolved D. This CDR3 comprises 14 residues. In germline, CDR1 is SGHNT, CDR2 YYREEE (reference sequence). V was trimmed by 5 bases and J by 6 bases, leaving 18 bases between them. The CDR3 bases are TGTGCCAGCAGGTCACGGCTAGTCGCGAGCGAGCAGTACTTC. Its translation: CASRSRLVASEQYF.

This clone is a singleton in its sample. The chain recombines TRBV19 with TRBJ2-5, with D possibly TRBD1 on 5 matching bases. CDR3 length: 17 residues. V lost 4 bases to trimming and J lost 5 bases, with 23 bases between them. The V gene's germline CDR1 is LNHDA and CDR2 SQIVND (reference sequence). The CDR3 is CASSSGDSWYKAETQYF. For the CDR3, the DNA is TGTGCCAGTAGTAGTGGTGACAGTTGGTATAAGGCGGAGACCCAGTACTTC.

V is TRBV28 and J is TRBJ1-1; no clear D. V was pared by 2 bases and J by 7 bases, with 5 bases between. Germline CDR1 is MDHEN and CDR2 is SYDVKM. CDR3 length: 11 residues. This chain's CDR3 is CASSLQVEAFF. In DNA, the CDR3 is TGTGCCAGCAGTTTACAGGTTGAAGCTTTCTTT.

The chain is built from TRBV5-6 and TRBJ2-1; 11 nucleotides match TRBD2. The CDR3 runs to 15 residues. V was clipped by 4 bases and J by 4 bases; unmatched bases: 4. The germline V gene encodes CDR1 SGHDT and CDR2 YYEEEE. The CDR3 protein is CASSRTSGPYNEQFF. CDR3 DNA: TGTGCCAGCAGCCGGACTAGCGGGCCATACAATGAGCAGTTCTTC.

CDR3 DNA sequence: TGTGCCAGCAGCCTTCTGGGGGACAGGATAAACTATGGCTACACCTTC. Translation: CASSLLGDRINYGYTF. V usage is TRBV7-2 and J usage is TRBJ1-2; TRBD1 agrees at 8 bases. This CDR3 contains 16 residues. Per the germline V gene, CDR1 is SGHTA and CDR2 is FQGNSA. With V trimmed by 5 bases and J by 2 bases, 10 bases remained unmatched.

The J gene is TRBJ2-4, the V gene TRBV28, with 8 bases identical to TRBD1. Unmatched junction bases numbered 5, after V lost 6 bases and J lost 7 bases. CDR3 size: 13 residues. CDR1 is MDHEN, CDR2 SYDVKM, per germline. In DNA, the CDR3 is TGTGCCAGCAGCCAGACAGGGGAGAACATTCAGTACTTC. Amino acids: CASSQTGENIQYF.

The chain links TRBV7-9 to TRBJ1-1; D is undetermined. Germline V gene data show CDR1 as SEHNR and CDR2 as FQNEAQ (reference sequence). The CDR3 length is 15 residues. V lost 11 bases to trimming and J lost 1 base, with 20 bases between them. CDR3: CACGTEGGSNTEAFF. As DNA, the CDR3 is TGTGCCTGCGGTACGGAGGGCGGTTCGAACACTGAAGCTTTCTTT. The full variable domain, in which reference TRBV7-9 and TRBJ1-1 provide the parts outside the CDR3, is DTGVSQNPRHKITKRGQNVTFRCDPISEHNRLYWYRQTLGQGPEFLTYFQNEAQLEKSRLLSDRFSAERPKGSFSTLEIQRTEQGDSAMYLCACGTEGGSNTEAFFGQGTRLTVV.

This clone came up a few times. This chain's CDR3 is CASRRYLAASSYEQYF. CDR3 DNA sequence: TGCGCCAGCAGAAGATATCTAGCCGCAAGCTCCTACGAGCAGTACTTC. The chain has TRBV10-1 and TRBJ2-7, with a tentative D call TRBD2 (5 bases). The V gene's germline CDR1 is WNHNN and CDR2 SYGVQD (reference sequence). V was pared by 6 bases and J by 0 bases, with 18 bases between. This CDR3 comprises 16 residues.

CDR3: CAISPGTANQPQHF. DNA for the CDR3: TGTGCCATCAGCCCCGGGACAGCCAATCAGCCCCAGCATTTT. The chain recombines TRBV10-3 with TRBJ1-5; 7 positions match TRBD1. Germline loops: CDR1 ENHRY, CDR2 SYGVKD. The J segment lost 3 bases and the V segment lost 6 bases, leaving 5 bases of the junction unmatched. The length of the CDR3 is 14 residues.

V usage is TRBV28 and J usage is TRBJ1-1, with TRBD1 matching over 8 bases. J lost 8 bases, V lost 8 bases, and 1 base had no gene match. CDR1 is MDHEN, CDR2 SYDVKM, per germline. The CDR3 is 10 amino acids. CDR3 sequence reads: CASRQGEAFF. The DNA for the CDR3 is TGTGCCAGCCGACAGGGGGAAGCTTTCTTT. Full variable domain (rest looked up from reference TRBV28 and TRBJ1-1): DVKVTQSSRYLVKRTGEKVFLECVQDMDHENMFWYRQDPGLGLRLIYFSYDVKMKEKGDIPEGYSVSREKKERFSLILESASTNQTSMYLCASRQGEAFFGQGTRLTVV.

This rearrangement joins TRBV6-4 to TRBJ1-1, with D possibly matching TRBD1 (5 bases). The V gene lost 5 bases and the J gene lost 4 bases, with 17 bases spanning the gap. Germline lookup yields CDR1 MRHNA and CDR2 SNTAGT. The CDR3 has 15 amino acids. As DNA, the CDR3 is TGTGCCAGCAGTCTGGACCCCCGGGGGTTCACTGAAGCTTTCTTT. Protein sequence: CASSLDPRGFTEAFF.

CDR3 amino acids: CARKPGRPGGDGYTF. DNA for the CDR3: TGTGCCAGGAAACCGGGACGTCCAGGGGGCGATGGCTACACCTTC. The J gene is TRBJ1-2, the V gene TRBV27, with 8 bases aligning to TRBD1. The length of the CDR3 is 15 residues. Looked up from germline, CDR1 is MNHEY and CDR2 is SMNVEV (reference sequence). V lost 9 bases and J lost 6; bases outside the gene matches: 15.

CDR3 protein: CASSLEGRGFDGYTF. Written as DNA, the CDR3 is TGCGCCAGCAGCTTGGAGGGCAGGGGGTTTGATGGCTACACCTTC. The chain couples TRBV5-1 to TRBJ1-2, with TRBD1 matching over 7 bases. The V segment lost 0 bases and the J segment 6 bases; nucleotides outside the gene matches: 8. Germline V CDR1 and CDR2: SGHRS, YFSETQ. The CDR3 runs 15 residues. The variable domain in full, with the rest retrieved from reference TRBV5-1 and TRBJ1-2, is KAGVTQTPRYLIKTRGQQVTLSCSPISGHRSVSWYQQTPGQGLQFLFEYFSETQRNKGNFPGRFSGRQFSNSRSEMNVSTLELGDSALYLCASSLEGRGFDGYTFGSGTRLTVV.

For this clone: Other DNA sequences in this specimen translate into the identical CDR3. The chain uses TRBV2 and TRBJ1-6; D is perhaps TRBD1 (6 bases). V lost 3 bases and J lost 6, with 6 bases in between. From germline, CDR1 is SNHLY and CDR2 FYNNEI. The CDR3 extends over 13 amino acids. CDR3 sequence: CASSDRGNSPLHF. As DNA, the CDR3 is TGTGCCAGCAGTGACAGGGGTAATTCACCCCTCCACTTT.

This clone was counted a single time. The rearrangement links TRBV9 to TRBJ2-1; D might be TRBD2 (5 bases). Germline CDR1 reads SGDLS; CDR2 reads YYNGEE. The V gene lost 0 bases and the J gene lost 7 bases, with 11 bases spanning the gap. The CDR3 is 14 residues long. Here the CDR3 DNA reads TGTGCCAGCAGCGTAGGGAGTGAGGGAAATGAGCAGTTCTTC. Protein sequence: CASSVGSEGNEQFF. The variable domain in full, with the rest retrieved from reference TRBV9 and TRBJ2-1, is DSGVTQTPKHLITATGQRVTLRCSPRSGDLSVYWYQQSLDQGLQFLIQYYNGEERAKGNILERFSAQQFPDLHSELNLSSLELGDSALYFCASSVGSEGNEQFFGPGTRLTVL.

This clone was recorded only once. The rearrangement links TRBV7-2 to TRBJ2-4; TRBD1 matches 8 bases. There are 16 residues in the CDR3. Germline V gene data show CDR1 as SGHTA and CDR2 as FQGNSA. Trimming at V came to 4 bases and at J to 6 bases, leaving 11 bases not matched to a gene. The CDR3 DNA follows: TGTGCCAGCAGCTCTAGACAGGGGTCCGTTAGAAACATTCAGTACTTC. Translated, it gives CASSSRQGSVRNIQYF.

The rearrangement links TRBV2 to TRBJ1-3, with no clear D. Germline V gene sequence: CDR1 SNHLY, CDR2 FYNNEI. This CDR3 region has 14 residues. Between the trimmed V and J ends, which lost 6 bases and 4 bases, there was a span of 13 bases. CDR3 nucleotides: TGTGCCAGCAGCCCCAGGAATGCGGGAAACACCATATATTTT. This gives the protein CASSPRNAGNTIYF.

This sequence joins TRBV3-1 (or the pseudogene TRBV3-2) and TRBJ2-3, with 7 bases lining up with TRBD2. Trimming at V came to 0 bases and at J to 1 base, leaving 10 bases not matched to a gene. Germline CDR1 LGHDT, CDR2 YNNKEL (reference sequence). CDR3 length: 18 amino acids. The CDR3 protein is CASSQDTSGVRGTDTQYF. The DNA of the CDR3 is TGTGCCAGCAGCCAAGACACGAGCGGGGTACGGGGCACAGATACGCAGTATTTT.

The V and J genes are TRBV24-1 and TRBJ1-1; no clear D. The CDR3 totals 15 residues. V lost 2 bases and J 4 bases, leaving 13 bases between the germline ends. From germline, CDR1 is KGHDR and CDR2 SFDVKD. CDR3 amino acids: CATSDWYGESTEAFF. In DNA form, the CDR3 reads TGTGCCACCAGTGATTGGTACGGGGAGAGCACTGAAGCTTTCTTT.

This chain joins TRBV10-3 and TRBJ2-3, with D tentatively TRBD1 (6 bases). V lost 4 bases and J 0 bases, leaving 14 bases between the germline ends. The CDR3 is 16 amino acids. From germline, CDR1 is ENHRY and CDR2 SYGVKD. The CDR3 loop reads CAISGVGATSTDTQYF. CDR3 nucleotide sequence: TGTGCCATCAGTGGGGTGGGGGCAACTAGCACAGATACGCAGTATTTT.

The CDR3 DNA reads TGTGCCAGCAGCGTTGCCGCGGACTCATGGAACTATGGCTACACCTTC. Its translation is CASSVAADSWNYGYTF. The chain combines TRBV6-6 with TRBJ1-2; no clear D. This CDR3 has 16 amino acids. Germline loops: CDR1 MNHNY, CDR2 SVGAGI (reference sequence). V was shortened by 6 bases and J by 2 bases, with 19 bases between the two germline ends.

The chain is built from TRBV2 and TRBJ1-5; tentative D call: TRBD1 (6 bases). The CDR3 contains 12 residues. V lost 7 bases to trimming and J lost 8 bases, with 12 bases between them. The germline CDR1 and CDR2 sequences are SNHLY and FYNNEI. Here the CDR3 DNA reads TGTGCCAGCAAGGGGGGGTCGGAGCCCCAGCATTTT. It codes for CASKGGSEPQHF.

The rearrangement uses TRBV19 and TRBJ1-1; 8 nucleotides align to TRBD1. Trimming removed 5 bases from V and 7 bases from J; junction bases left unmatched: 21. This CDR3 has 18 amino acids. CDR1 is LNHDA, CDR2 SQIVND, per germline (reference sequence). The CDR3 DNA follows: TGTGCCAGTAGTTCGGGGACAGGCCTTCGAGGGCCTAATAATGAAGCTTTCTTT. Protein sequence: CASSSGTGLRGPNNEAFF. The full variable domain, rest sourced from reference TRBV19 and TRBJ1-1, is DGGITQSPKYLFRKEGQNVTLSCEQNLNHDAMYWYRQDPGQGLRLIYYSQIVNDFQKGDIAEGYSVSREKKESFPLTVTSAQKNPTAFYLCASSSGTGLRGPNNEAFFGQGTRLTVV.

The chain links TRBV5-5 to TRBJ2-1; 7 bases match TRBD1. The CDR3 consists of 19 residues. Germline V gene sequence: CDR1 SGHKS, CDR2 YYEKEE (reference sequence). V gave up 6 bases and J gave up 1 base; unmatched junction bases: 19. In DNA form, the CDR3 reads TGTGCCAGCACCCCGATCGACAGGGACCCACCGACTTCCTACAATGAGCAGTTCTTC. Encoded protein: CASTPIDRDPPTSYNEQFF.

The genes are TRBV9 and TRBJ1-3; D call uncertain. The germline V and J ends were trimmed by 4 bases and 0 bases, with 17 bases remaining between them. From germline, CDR1 is SGDLS and CDR2 YYNGEE. The CDR3 runs to 17 residues. Here the CDR3 reads CASSPYDIISSGNTIYF. The CDR3 DNA is TGTGCCAGCAGCCCCTATGACATCATCAGCTCTGGAAACACCATATATTTT.

The count of this clone is one. The gene calls are TRBV5-4 and TRBJ1-2, with 8 bases identical to TRBD1. The CDR3 loop spans 16 amino acids. J lost 8 bases, V lost 2 bases, and 14 bases had no gene match. Germline V CDR1 and CDR2: SGHNT, YYREEE (reference sequence). CDR3 DNA: TGTGCCAGCAGCTTAGTGGACAGGGACCTTTCAGACGGCTACACCTTC. The encoded protein is CASSLVDRDLSDGYTF. Based on the CDR3 plus reference TRBV5-4 and TRBJ1-2, the full variable domain is ETGVTQSPTHLIKTRGQQVTLRCSSQSGHNTVSWYQQALGQGPQFIFQYYREEENGRGNFPPRFSGLQFPNYSSELNVNALELDDSALYLCASSLVDRDLSDGYTFGSGTRLTVV.

The chain couples TRBV25-1 to TRBJ2-1; no clear D gene. The ends were cut back, 4 bases at V and 6 bases at J, with 22 bases in the middle. Looked up from germline, CDR1 is MGHDK and CDR2 is SYGVNS. The CDR3 is 17 residues long. CDR3 coding DNA: TGTGCCAGCAGTGCCACCCCCAGCGCTAAGCCCTTCAATGAGCAGTTCTTC. It codes for CASSATPSAKPFNEQFF.

The chain couples TRBV11-2 to TRBJ2-7; TRBD2 might be the D (5 bases). This CDR3 region has 13 residues. The germline V gene encodes CDR1 SGHAT and CDR2 FQNNGV. V lost 3 bases, J lost 3 bases, and 9 bases lay in between. CDR3 residues: CASSFSGDYEQYF. The CDR3 bases are TGTGCCAGCAGCTTTTCCGGGGACTACGAGCAGTACTTC.

The chain combines TRBV6-5 with TRBJ2-5; the D gene is possibly TRBD2 (6 bases). From germline, CDR1 is MNHEY and CDR2 SVGAGI. V was cut by 6 bases and J by 4 bases, with 9 bases left in between. The length of the CDR3 is 12 residues. DNA for the CDR3: TGTGCCAGCAGACGACTAGGAGAGACCCAGTACTTC. Its translation: CASRRLGETQYF.

J is TRBJ2-2 and V is TRBV23-1; 8 bases match TRBD2. TRBV23-1 is an ORF, with its function uncertain. Trimming at V came to 3 bases and at J to 6 bases, leaving 9 bases not matched to a gene. The CDR3 is 16 amino acids. DNA for the CDR3: TGCGCCAGCAGTCATTCTTTTAGCGGGGCGGCCGGGGAGCTGTTTTTT. Translated: CASSHSFSGAAGELFF.